This TCR beta chain was obtained from a study of cytomegalovirus exposure and HLA in healthy donors. Study-wide findings and caveats: Further analysis was carried out later, and it showed several of the most significant clusters appearing linked to common viral pathogens.

The CDR3 loop spans 16 amino acids. CDR1 SEHNR and CDR2 FQNEAQ come from the germline V gene (reference sequence). Losses at the gene ends were 5 bases for V and 4 bases for J; bases not matched to a gene: 11. Donors in the study were healthy people who gave bone marrow. This clone was seen only a few times. Its target is not known. PCR amplification relied on 60 Vbeta primers (plus 13 Jbeta primers). Method: immunoSEQ multiplex PCR; TCRdb's copy keeps in-frame clones and lacks some. Counted here are 110,000 to 150,000 clones, under 90% occurring once; the ten biggest clones make up around 4.4%. The chain employs TRBV7-9 and TRBJ2-3; 8 positions agree with TRBD1. Sequenced: PBMCs. The sequence was collected from a man aged 35 to 55 in good health and CMV-seronegative. Here the CDR3 DNA reads TGTGCCAGCAGCCCAACGACAGGGGTGGTTGCAGATACGCAGTATTTT. Its protein product is CASSPTTGVVADTQYF.